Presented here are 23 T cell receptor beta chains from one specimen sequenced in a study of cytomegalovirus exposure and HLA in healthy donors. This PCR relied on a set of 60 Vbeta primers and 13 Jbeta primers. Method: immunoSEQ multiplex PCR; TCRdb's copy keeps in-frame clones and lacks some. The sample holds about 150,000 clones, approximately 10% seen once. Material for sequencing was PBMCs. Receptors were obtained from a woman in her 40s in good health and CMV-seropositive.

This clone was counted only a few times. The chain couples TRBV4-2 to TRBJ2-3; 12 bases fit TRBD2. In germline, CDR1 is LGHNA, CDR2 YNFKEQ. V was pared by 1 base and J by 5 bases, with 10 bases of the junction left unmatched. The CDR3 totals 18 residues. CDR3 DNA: TGTGCCAGCAGCCAAGTAATTCATCTAGCGGGGGGGAAAGATACGCAGTATTTT. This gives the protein CASSQVIHLAGGKDTQYF.

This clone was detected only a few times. The CDR3 sequence: CASSLGYRDWDNEQFF. The CDR3 DNA is TGTGCCAGCAGCTTAGGTTATAGGGACTGGGACAATGAGCAGTTCTTC. The gene calls are TRBV7-9 and TRBJ2-1; D is perhaps TRBD2 (6 bases). The V gene lost 1 base and the J gene lost 5 bases, with 15 bases spanning the gap. The length of the CDR3 is 16 residues. Germline loops: CDR1 SEHNR, CDR2 FQNEAQ (reference sequence).

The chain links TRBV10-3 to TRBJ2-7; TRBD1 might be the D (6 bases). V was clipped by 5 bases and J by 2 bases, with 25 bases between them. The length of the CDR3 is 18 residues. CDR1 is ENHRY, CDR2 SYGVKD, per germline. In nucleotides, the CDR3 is TGTGCCATCAGTCCCCACATTCGAACCGGGACAAGGACCTACGAGCAGTACTTC. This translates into CAISPHIRTGTRTYEQYF.

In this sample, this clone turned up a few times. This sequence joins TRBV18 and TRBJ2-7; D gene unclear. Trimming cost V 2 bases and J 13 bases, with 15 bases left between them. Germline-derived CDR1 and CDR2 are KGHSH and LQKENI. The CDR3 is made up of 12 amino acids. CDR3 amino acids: CASSPSAGTLYF. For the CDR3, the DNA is TGTGCCAGCTCACCATCAGCAGGCACCCTTTACTTC.

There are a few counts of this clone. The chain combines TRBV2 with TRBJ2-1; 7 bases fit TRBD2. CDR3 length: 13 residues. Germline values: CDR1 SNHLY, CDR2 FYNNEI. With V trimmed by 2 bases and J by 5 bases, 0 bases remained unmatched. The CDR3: CASSERGDNEQFF. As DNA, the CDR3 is TGTGCCAGCAGTGAACGGGGGGACAATGAGCAGTTCTTC.

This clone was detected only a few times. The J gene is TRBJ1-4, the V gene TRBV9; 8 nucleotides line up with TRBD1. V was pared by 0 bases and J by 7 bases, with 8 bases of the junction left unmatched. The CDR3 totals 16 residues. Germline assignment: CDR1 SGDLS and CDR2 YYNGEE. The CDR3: CASSVGVSGGREKLFF. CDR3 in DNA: TGTGCCAGCAGCGTAGGAGTCTCAGGGGGCCGTGAAAAACTGTTTTTT.

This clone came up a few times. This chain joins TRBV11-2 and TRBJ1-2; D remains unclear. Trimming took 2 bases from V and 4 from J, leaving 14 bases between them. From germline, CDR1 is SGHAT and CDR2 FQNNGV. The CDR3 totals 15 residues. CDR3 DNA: TGTGCCAGCAGCTTAACGGCAGAGGGATCCTATGGCTACACCTTC. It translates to CASSLTAEGSYGYTF. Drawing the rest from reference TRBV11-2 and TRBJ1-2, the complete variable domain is EAGVAQSPRYKIIEKRQSVAFWCNPISGHATLYWYQQILGQGPKLLIQFQNNGVVDDSQLPKDRFSAERLKGVDSTLKIQPAKLEDSAVYLCASSLTAEGSYGYTFGSGTRLTVV.

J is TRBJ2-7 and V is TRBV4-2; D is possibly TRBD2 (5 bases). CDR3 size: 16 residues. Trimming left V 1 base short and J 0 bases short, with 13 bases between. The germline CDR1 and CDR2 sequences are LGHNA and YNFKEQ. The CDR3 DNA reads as TGTGCCAGCAGCCAAGGGCGCGGAGGAAGCTCCTACGAGCAGTACGTC. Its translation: CASSQGRGGSSYEQYV.

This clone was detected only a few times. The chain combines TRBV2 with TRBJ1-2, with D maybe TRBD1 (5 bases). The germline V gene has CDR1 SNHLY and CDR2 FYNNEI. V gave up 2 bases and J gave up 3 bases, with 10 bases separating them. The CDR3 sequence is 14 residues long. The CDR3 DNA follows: TGTGCCAGCAGTGAAAGACAGAACTACTATGGCTACACCTTC. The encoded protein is CASSERQNYYGYTF. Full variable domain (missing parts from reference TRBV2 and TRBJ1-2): EPEVTQTPSHQVTQMGQEVILRCVPISNHLYFYWYRQILGQKVEFLVSFYNNEISEKSEIFDDQFSVERPDGSNFTLKIRSTKLEDSAMYFCASSERQNYYGYTFGSGTRLTVV.

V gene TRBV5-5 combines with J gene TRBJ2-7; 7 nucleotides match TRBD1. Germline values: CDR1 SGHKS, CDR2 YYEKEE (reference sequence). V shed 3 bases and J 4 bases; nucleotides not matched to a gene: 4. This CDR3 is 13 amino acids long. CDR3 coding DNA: TGTGCCAGCAGCTCGACAGGGATGTACGAGCAGTACTTC. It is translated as CASSSTGMYEQYF.

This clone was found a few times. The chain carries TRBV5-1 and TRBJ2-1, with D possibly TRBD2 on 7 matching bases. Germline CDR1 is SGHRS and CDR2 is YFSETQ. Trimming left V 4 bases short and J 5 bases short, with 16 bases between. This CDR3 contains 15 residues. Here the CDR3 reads CASSLEGGLNNEQFF. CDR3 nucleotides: TGCGCCAGCAGCCTAGAGGGGGGGTTGAACAATGAGCAGTTCTTC.

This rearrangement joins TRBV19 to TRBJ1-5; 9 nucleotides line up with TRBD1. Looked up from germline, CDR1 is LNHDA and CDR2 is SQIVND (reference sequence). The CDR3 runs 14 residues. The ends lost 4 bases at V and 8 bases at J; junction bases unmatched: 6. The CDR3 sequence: CASSKYRGREPQHF. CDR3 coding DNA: TGTGCCAGTAGTAAATACAGGGGGCGGGAGCCCCAGCATTTT.

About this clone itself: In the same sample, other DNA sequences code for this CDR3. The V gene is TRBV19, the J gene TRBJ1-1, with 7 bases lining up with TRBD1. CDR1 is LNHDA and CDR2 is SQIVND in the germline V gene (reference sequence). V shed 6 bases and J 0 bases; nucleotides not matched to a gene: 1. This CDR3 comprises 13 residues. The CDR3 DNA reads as TGTGCCAGTAGCGACAGGGTGAACACTGAAGCTTTCTTT. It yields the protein CASSDRVNTEAFF.

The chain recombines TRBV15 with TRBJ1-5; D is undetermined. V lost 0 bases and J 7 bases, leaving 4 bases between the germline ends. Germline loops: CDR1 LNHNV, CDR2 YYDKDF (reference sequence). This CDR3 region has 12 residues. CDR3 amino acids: CATSRDIQPQHF. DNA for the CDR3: TGTGCCACCAGCAGAGACATCCAGCCCCAGCATTTT.

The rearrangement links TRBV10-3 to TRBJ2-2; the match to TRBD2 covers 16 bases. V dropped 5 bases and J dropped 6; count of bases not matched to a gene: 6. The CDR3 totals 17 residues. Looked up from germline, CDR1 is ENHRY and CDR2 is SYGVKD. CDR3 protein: CAISMGLAGGQAGELFF. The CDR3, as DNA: TGTGCCATCAGTATGGGACTAGCGGGGGGGCAAGCCGGGGAGCTGTTTTTT.

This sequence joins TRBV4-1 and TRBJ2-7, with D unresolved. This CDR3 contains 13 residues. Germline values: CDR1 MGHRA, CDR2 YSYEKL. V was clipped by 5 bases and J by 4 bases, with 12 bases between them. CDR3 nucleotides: TGCGCCAGCAGCTGGTCCCTAGGATACGAGCAGTACTTC. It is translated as CASSWSLGYEQYF.

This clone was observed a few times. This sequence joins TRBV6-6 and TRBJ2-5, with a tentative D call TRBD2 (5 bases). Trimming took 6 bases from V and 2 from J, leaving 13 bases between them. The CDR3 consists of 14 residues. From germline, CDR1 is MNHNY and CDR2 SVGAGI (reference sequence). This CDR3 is CASSPREGQETQYF. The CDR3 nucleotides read TGTGCCAGCAGCCCTCGTGAGGGTCAAGAGACCCAGTACTTC.

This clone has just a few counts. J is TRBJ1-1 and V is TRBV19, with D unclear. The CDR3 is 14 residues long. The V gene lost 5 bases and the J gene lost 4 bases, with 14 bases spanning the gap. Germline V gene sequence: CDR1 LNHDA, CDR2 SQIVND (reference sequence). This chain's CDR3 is CASSPQAGSTEAFF. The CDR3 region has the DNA TGTGCCAGTAGTCCCCAGGCGGGCAGCACTGAAGCTTTCTTT. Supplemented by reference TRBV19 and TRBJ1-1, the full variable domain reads DGGITQSPKYLFRKEGQNVTLSCEQNLNHDAMYWYRQDPGQGLRLIYYSQIVNDFQKGDIAEGYSVSREKKESFPLTVTSAQKNPTAFYLCASSPQAGSTEAFFGQGTRLTVV.

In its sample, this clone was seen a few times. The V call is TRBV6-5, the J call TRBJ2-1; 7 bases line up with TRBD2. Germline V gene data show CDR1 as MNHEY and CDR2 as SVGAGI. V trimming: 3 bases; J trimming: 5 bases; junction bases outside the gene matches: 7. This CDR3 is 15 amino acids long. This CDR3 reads CASSYSPGGDNEQFF. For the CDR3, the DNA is TGTGCCAGCAGTTATTCCCCGGGGGGAGACAATGAGCAGTTCTTC.

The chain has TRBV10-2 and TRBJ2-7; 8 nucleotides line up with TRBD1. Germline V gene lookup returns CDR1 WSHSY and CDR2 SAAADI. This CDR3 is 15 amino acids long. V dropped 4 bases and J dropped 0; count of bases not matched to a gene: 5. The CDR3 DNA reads TGCGCCAGCAGTGGAGGACAGGGAGGCTCCTACGAGCAGTACTTC. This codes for CASSGGQGGSYEQYF.

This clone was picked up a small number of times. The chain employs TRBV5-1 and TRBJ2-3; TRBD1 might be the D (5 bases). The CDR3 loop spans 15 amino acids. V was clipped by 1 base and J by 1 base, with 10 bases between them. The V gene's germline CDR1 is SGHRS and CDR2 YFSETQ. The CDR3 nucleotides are TGCGCCAGCAGCTTGTTTATAGGGGGCACAGATACGCAGTATTTT. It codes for CASSLFIGGTDTQYF. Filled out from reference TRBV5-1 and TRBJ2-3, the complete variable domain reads KAGVTQTPRYLIKTRGQQVTLSCSPISGHRSVSWYQQTPGQGLQFLFEYFSETQRNKGNFPGRFSGRQFSNSRSEMNVSTLELGDSALYLCASSLFIGGTDTQYFGPGTRLTVL.

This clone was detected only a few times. CDR3 coding DNA: TGTGCCAGCAGCTTAGGATTCTGGGCTGAGACCCAGTACTTC. Translating it yields CASSLGFWAETQYF. The V gene is TRBV7-2, the J gene TRBJ2-5; D unclear. V was clipped by 1 base and J by 5 bases, with 11 bases between them. Germline V lookup: CDR1 SGHTA, CDR2 FQGNSA. This CDR3 is built from 14 residues. The full variable domain, its missing parts supplied by reference TRBV7-2 and TRBJ2-5, is GAGVSQSPSNKVTEKGKDVELRCDPISGHTALYWYRQSLGQGLEFLIYFQGNSAPDKSGLPSDRFSAERTGGSVSTLTIQRTQQEDSAVYLCASSLGFWAETQYFGPGTRLLVL.

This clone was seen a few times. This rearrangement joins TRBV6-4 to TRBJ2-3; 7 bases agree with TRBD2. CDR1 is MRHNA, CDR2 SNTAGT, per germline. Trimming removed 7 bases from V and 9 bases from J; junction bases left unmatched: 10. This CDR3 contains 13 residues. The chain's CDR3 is CASTPNPGGTQYF. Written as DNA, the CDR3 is TGTGCCAGCACCCCGAATCCCGGGGGGACGCAGTATTTT.